A single sample is the source of the 23 T cell receptor beta chains below, sequenced in a study of cytomegalovirus exposure and HLA in healthy donors. The PCR contained 60 Vbeta and 13 Jbeta primers. The table came from immunoSEQ multiplex PCR; TCRdb's copy has only in-frame clones and leaves some out. The table lists about 120,000 clones, about 70% of them singletons. The sample comprised PBMCs. Receptor source: a man aged 25 to 40 in good health and CMV-seropositive.

This clone was detected only a few times. V is TRBV9 and J is TRBJ1-2, with TRBD1 matching over 10 bases. The CDR3 has 15 amino acids. The V gene end was trimmed by 4 bases and the J gene end by 5 bases; junction bases not matched to a gene: 8. Germline loops: CDR1 SGDLS, CDR2 YYNGEE. Here the CDR3 reads CASSPRRDRGYGYTF. The DNA of the CDR3 is TGTGCCAGCAGCCCGAGACGGGACAGGGGTTATGGCTACACCTTC.

V is TRBV9 and J is TRBJ1-4; D gene unclear. Germline CDR1 is SGDLS and CDR2 is YYNGEE. The length of the CDR3 is 14 residues. V was shortened by 1 base and J by 3 bases, with 7 bases between the two germline ends. For the CDR3, the DNA is TGTGCCAGCAGCGTACGGGGTTCTAATGAAAAACTGTTTTTT. Translation: CASSVRGSNEKLFF.

The chain employs TRBV6-4 and TRBJ2-3; 8 bases are shared with TRBD1. Germline CDR1 and CDR2: MRHNA and SNTAGT. The V and J ends lost 6 bases and 4 bases, in that order; junction bases with no gene match: 3. The CDR3 length is 13 residues. CDR3: CASSGQGADTQYF. The CDR3 bases are TGTGCCAGCAGCGGACAGGGTGCAGATACGCAGTATTTT.

The chain links TRBV6-5 to TRBJ1-5; TRBD1 is a possible D gene (6 bases). This CDR3 has 15 amino acids. Per the germline V gene, CDR1 is MNHEY and CDR2 is SVGAGI. The V and J ends lost 5 bases and 0 bases respectively, with 11 bases between them. The CDR3 spells CASSKTGYSNQPQHF. The CDR3 bases are TGTGCCAGCAGTAAGACAGGCTATAGCAATCAGCCCCAGCATTTT.

The V gene is TRBV7-6, the J gene TRBJ2-1; TRBD1 agrees at 11 bases. The germline CDR1 and CDR2 sequences are SGHVS and FNYEAQ. The CDR3 has 14 residues. J lost 4 bases, V lost 5 bases, and 1 base had no gene match. CDR3 sequence reads: CASSRDRGYNEQFF. Here the CDR3 DNA reads TGTGCCAGCAGCCGGGACAGGGGGTACAATGAGCAGTTCTTC. Full variable domain (missing parts from reference TRBV7-6 and TRBJ2-1): GAGVSQSPRYKVTKRGQDVALRCDPISGHVSLYWYRQALGQGPEFLTYFNYEAQQDKSGLPNDRFSAERPEGSISTLTIQRTEQRDSAMYRCASSRDRGYNEQFFGPGTRLTVL.

The chain uses TRBV6-4 and TRBJ2-1, with 12 bases matching TRBD1. Trimming took 5 bases from V and 8 from J; bases not matched to a gene: 7. Germline values: CDR1 MRHNA, CDR2 SNTAGT. The CDR3 is made up of 15 amino acids. CDR3 DNA sequence: TGTGCCAGCAGTCCCGGGACAGGGGGCACGGATGAGCAGTTCTTC. Translating it yields CASSPGTGGTDEQFF.

This clone has only one observation. The V gene is TRBV5-5, the J gene TRBJ2-1; 13 nucleotides agree with TRBD2. The V gene's germline CDR1 is SGHKS and CDR2 YYEKEE (reference sequence). The CDR3 totals 16 residues. The ends lost 4 bases at V and 5 bases at J; junction bases unmatched: 6. The CDR3 spells CASSPLGLAGNNEQFF. In DNA form, the CDR3 reads TGTGCCAGCAGCCCACTGGGACTAGCGGGAAACAATGAGCAGTTCTTC.

This chain uses TRBV9 with TRBJ1-3; D is ambiguous. The ends were cut back, 4 bases at V and 0 bases at J, with 14 bases in the middle. Germline CDR1 SGDLS, CDR2 YYNGEE. This CDR3 contains 16 residues. This CDR3 reads CASSPLRGPSGNTIYF. DNA of the CDR3: TGTGCCAGCAGCCCTTTAAGAGGGCCCTCTGGAAACACCATATATTTT.

This chain uses TRBV5-5 with TRBJ1-1; D is uncertain. V was trimmed by 4 bases and J by 5 bases, leaving 9 bases between them. The CDR3 is 12 residues long. Germline lookup yields CDR1 SGHKS and CDR2 YYEKEE (reference sequence). DNA of the CDR3: TGTGCCAGCAGCGAAATCAGTACTGAAGCTTTCTTT. Protein: CASSEISTEAFF.

The chain recombines TRBV27 with TRBJ2-3, with 8 bases aligning to TRBD2. The germline gives CDR1 MNHEY, CDR2 SMNVEV (reference sequence). There are 20 residues in the CDR3. V shed 4 bases, J shed 5 bases, and the junction held 23 bases outside the gene matches. The CDR3 is CASSSLTRPWERENLDTQYF. The CDR3 DNA reads TGTGCCAGCAGTTCCTTAACAAGACCTTGGGAGCGGGAGAATCTAGATACGCAGTATTTT.

This sequence joins TRBV29-1 and TRBJ1-1; no clear D. Germline V gene sequence: CDR1 SQVTM, CDR2 ANQGSEA. This CDR3 region has 12 residues. V gave up 4 bases and J gave up 0 bases, with 6 bases separating them. This CDR3 reads CSVVEVNTEAFF. The DNA for the CDR3 is TGCAGCGTTGTGGAGGTGAACACTGAAGCTTTCTTT.

The rearrangement links TRBV7-3 to TRBJ2-1; maybe TRBD2 (5 bases). The CDR3 covers 15 residues. Looked up from germline, CDR1 is SGHTA and CDR2 is FQGTGA. Trimming shortened V by 3 bases and J by 4 bases, and 13 bases separated the two germline ends. CDR3 bases: TGTGCCAGCAGCTTTGGACCGGGAAAATACAATGAGCAGTTCTTC. Residues: CASSFGPGKYNEQFF.

This clone was detected a few times. The CDR3 DNA follows: TGCAGCGTCCAGGTGAGCTCGCAATACAATGAGCAGTTCTTC. Translating it yields CSVQVSSQYNEQFF. The chain has TRBV29-1 and TRBJ2-1; no clear D gene. The CDR3 is 14 residues long. CDR1 and CDR2 from the germline V gene are SQVTM and ANQGSEA. V was shortened by 6 bases and J by 4 bases, with 16 bases between the two germline ends.

The chain carries TRBV27 and TRBJ1-2; 10 bases align to TRBD1. CDR1 and CDR2 from the germline V gene are MNHEY and SMNVEV (reference sequence). The CDR3 spans 17 residues. Trimming at V came to 2 bases and at J to 7 bases, leaving 13 bases not matched to a gene. The CDR3, as DNA: TGTGCCAGCAGTTTAAGTCCGGGGACAGGGGTTTCCGGTGGCTACACCTTC. It is translated as CASSLSPGTGVSGGYTF.

This chain links TRBV19 with TRBJ1-2; TRBD1 is a possible D gene (5 bases). Germline V gene sequence: CDR1 LNHDA, CDR2 SQIVND (reference sequence). V gave up 3 bases and J gave up 6 bases, with 14 bases separating them. The CDR3 is made up of 14 amino acids. The CDR3 DNA follows: TGTGCCAGTAGTATCCCGGCAGGGATGCATGGCTACACCTTC. Protein: CASSIPAGMHGYTF.

The chain combines TRBV2 with TRBJ2-7; TRBD2 matches 9 bases. V was clipped by 4 bases and J by 0 bases; unmatched bases: 13. CDR3 size: 18 residues. Germline CDR1 is SNHLY and CDR2 is FYNNEI. The CDR3 nucleotides read TGTGCCAGCAGTGGGTTTGGGGTATATAGCGGGGGCTCCTACGAGCAGTACTTC. Translation: CASSGFGVYSGGSYEQYF.

Details on this clone: Other nucleotide sequences from this sample produce the same CDR3. The genes are TRBV27 and TRBJ2-3, with D unclear. Germline CDR1 MNHEY, CDR2 SMNVEV (reference sequence). V was clipped by 6 bases and J by 1 base, with 5 bases between them. The CDR3 extends over 12 amino acids. The CDR3 sequence: CASSPRTDTQYF. Written as DNA, the CDR3 is TGTGCCAGCAGCCCTCGCACAGATACGCAGTATTTT.

The chain is built from TRBV4-3 and TRBJ2-1; TRBD1 is a possible D gene (6 bases). Germline values: CDR1 LGHNA, CDR2 YSLEER. Trimming cost V 4 bases and J 2 bases, with 12 bases left between them. This CDR3 has 15 amino acids. The CDR3, as DNA: TGCGCCAGCAGCCCTCGTGGGGGCCCCTACAATGAGCAGTTCTTC. Translation: CASSPRGGPYNEQFF.

This chain's CDR3 is CASSQTDGVPSEQYF. The DNA for the CDR3 is TGCGCCAGCAGCCAAACTGACGGAGTTCCCTCCGAGCAGTACTTC. The chain combines TRBV4-1 with TRBJ2-7; D gene ambiguous. The CDR3 consists of 15 residues. Germline values: CDR1 MGHRA, CDR2 YSYEKL. V shed 2 bases and J shed 6 bases, with 17 bases lying between them.

This chain joins TRBV4-1 and TRBJ1-1; unclear D gene. Trimming took off 1 base at V and 5 bases at J, with 20 bases between the two ends. Germline lookup yields CDR1 MGHRA and CDR2 YSYEKL. The CDR3 is 17 residues long. The CDR3 spells CASSQVGPSSGRTEAFF. CDR3 DNA sequence: TGCGCCAGCAGCCAAGTTGGTCCGTCGTCGGGGAGAACTGAAGCTTTCTTT.

This clone has only a few counts. This rearrangement joins TRBV5-4 to TRBJ1-2, with D perhaps matching TRBD1 (5 bases). Trimming took off 3 bases at V and 4 bases at J, with 16 bases between the two ends. The germline CDR1 and CDR2 sequences are SGHNT and YYREEE (reference sequence). This CDR3 is 15 amino acids long. CDR3 in amino acids: CASSSDGGISYGYTF. In nucleotides, the CDR3 is TGTGCCAGCAGCTCCGACGGGGGGATTAGCTATGGCTACACCTTC.

The chain joins TRBV9 to TRBJ2-7; 7 bases map to TRBD2. The germline V gene encodes CDR1 SGDLS and CDR2 YYNGEE. V shed 1 base and J 0 bases; nucleotides not matched to a gene: 4. The CDR3 consists of 15 residues. The CDR3 DNA follows: TGTGCCAGCAGCGTATACGGGGGGAGCTCCTACGAGCAGTACTTC. As protein: CASSVYGGSSYEQYF. Full variable domain (rest looked up from reference TRBV9 and TRBJ2-7): DSGVTQTPKHLITATGQRVTLRCSPRSGDLSVYWYQQSLDQGLQFLIQYYNGEERAKGNILERFSAQQFPDLHSELNLSSLELGDSALYFCASSVYGGSSYEQYFGPGTRLTVT.

The gene calls are TRBV5-1 and TRBJ2-1; a weak D match, TRBD2 (5 bases). Germline lookup yields CDR1 SGHRS and CDR2 YFSETQ. V shed 4 bases and J shed 7 bases, with 18 bases lying between them. The CDR3 has 15 amino acids. The CDR3 loop reads CASSVRGPRENEQFF. CDR3 nucleotide sequence: TGCGCCAGCAGCGTCCGCGGGCCCCGGGAAAATGAGCAGTTCTTC.